These 23 T cell receptor beta chains were sequenced from one sample in a study of breast tumors, draining lymph nodes, adjacent tissues. Breast cancer patients provided tissue from their axillary draining lymph nodes. TCRdb redid the calling of the multiplex PCR reads with MiXCR, one entry per CDR3 protein. The sample records about 180,000 distinct CDR3 sequences, 30% to 35% being singletons. Sequenced sample: axillary lymph node tissue. Receptor source: a female donor with breast cancer. Some clones in this sample may be carry-over from other donors' samples.

This clonotype was found a few times. The rearrangement links TRBV19 to TRBJ2-2, with TRBD2 identical over 7 bases. This CDR3 has 15 residues. The ends lost 3 bases at V and 4 bases at J; junction bases unmatched: 5. The germline gives CDR1 LNHDA, CDR2 SQIVND (reference sequence). CDR3 loop: CASSMVGEGTGELFF. In nucleotides, the CDR3 is TGTGCCAGTAGTATGGTGGGGGAGGGCACCGGGGAGCTGTTTTTT.

For this clonotype: Since the CDR3 does not end with the conserved phenylalanine or tryptophan, this likely comes from a read error. The chain combines TRBV19 with TRBJ2-1; TRBD2 matches 8 bases. In germline, CDR1 is LNHDA, CDR2 SQIVND (reference sequence). The V segment lost 3 bases and the J segment 8 bases; nucleotides outside the gene matches: 12. The CDR3 runs to 16 residues. CDR3 protein: CASSMSVAGFTHEQFS. CDR3 DNA: TGTGCCAGTAGTATGAGCGTAGCGGGATTTACTCATGAGCAGTTCTCC.

The rearrangement joins TRBV27 to TRBJ2-7; either TRBD1 or TRBD2 may fit D (5 bases each). CDR1 is MNHEY, CDR2 SMNVEV, per germline (reference sequence). The CDR3 length is 16 residues. V was shortened by 3 bases and J by 2 bases, with 17 bases between the two germline ends. The CDR3 loop reads CASSFSGTFQAYEQYF. The CDR3 DNA sequence: TGTGCCAGCAGTTTCTCCGGGACCTTCCAGGCCTACGAGCAGTACTTC.

This clonotype was recorded at least ten times. The chain recombines TRBV12-3 or TRBV12-4 with TRBJ2-3, with 13 bases matching TRBD2. The CDR3 has 14 amino acids. Trimming cost V 6 bases and J 14 bases; bases outside gene matches: 11. This CDR3 is CASRQGLAGASWYF. The CDR3, as DNA: TGTGCCAGCAGACAAGGACTAGCGGGGGCTTCCTGGTATTTT.

The sample holds a few counts of this clonotype. V usage is TRBV29-1 and J usage is TRBJ1-1; D uncertain. CDR1 is SQVTM and CDR2 is ANQGSEA in the germline V gene. The CDR3 has 13 amino acids. V was trimmed by 6 bases and J by 1 base, leaving 12 bases between them. This chain's CDR3 is CSVADAPNTEAFF. The CDR3 DNA sequence: TGCAGCGTAGCGGACGCCCCGAACACTGAAGCTTTCTTT.

The genes are TRBV18 and TRBJ1-2, with 7 nucleotides matching TRBD1. This CDR3 is 15 amino acids long. Trimming at V came to 2 bases and at J to 6 bases, leaving 9 bases not matched to a gene. The germline CDR1 and CDR2 sequences are KGHSH and LQKENI. In DNA form, the CDR3 reads TGTGCCAGCTCACCAAGTCCTGGCAGGGGGGATGGCTACACCTTC. Translated, it gives CASSPSPGRGDGYTF.

This clonotype has ten or more counts. Written as DNA, the CDR3 is TGTGCCAGCAGCCCCGGACTAGCGGGACCCTACGAGCAGTACTTC. Translated: CASSPGLAGPYEQYF. The chain joins TRBV13 to TRBJ2-7; 12 bases map to TRBD2. The CDR3 is made up of 15 amino acids. CDR1 is PRHDT, CDR2 FYEKMQ, per germline (reference sequence). V dropped 5 bases and J dropped 2; count of bases not matched to a gene: 4.

The genes are TRBV15 and TRBJ1-1; 10 bases are shared with TRBD1. The trim removed 0 bases at V and 6 bases at J, leaving 22 bases unmatched. The CDR3 consists of 21 residues. Germline V CDR1 and CDR2: LNHNV, YYDKDF (reference sequence). The CDR3 spells CATSRDWHLGDRGFVGPEAFF. CDR3 DNA sequence: TGTGCCACCAGCAGAGATTGGCACCTTGGGGACAGGGGCTTTGTGGGACCTGAAGCTTTCTTT.

The V gene is TRBV18, the J gene TRBJ2-1, with 7 positions matching TRBD1. V lost 2 bases and J lost 7; bases outside the gene matches: 8. CDR1 and CDR2 (germline): KGHSH, LQKENI. There are 15 residues in the CDR3. Here the CDR3 reads CASSPEGGLLNEQFF. The CDR3 nucleotides read TGTGCCAGCTCACCAGAAGGGGGCTTGTTGAATGAGCAGTTCTTC.

The J gene is TRBJ1-6, the V gene TRBV12-3 or TRBV12-4; possible D gene TRBD1, 6 bases. The V end was cut by 6 bases, the J end by 4 bases, with 10 bases between. The CDR3 sequence is 14 residues long. The DNA for the CDR3 is TGTGCCAGCAGCCAAGGACAGTATAATTCACCCCTCCACTTT. As protein: CASSQGQYNSPLHF.

This clonotype was picked up many times. A read error may account for a junction end that differs from germline. The gene calls are TRBV7-7 and TRBJ2-7, with TRBD2 identical over 7 bases. There are 18 residues in the CDR3. Germline CDR1 and CDR2: SSHAT and FNYEAQ (reference sequence). CDR3 sequence (DNA): TGTGCTAGCAGCTTGGGGCGCCCGACGGGAGGCCCCCCCTACGAGCAGTACTTC. This codes for CASSLGRPTGGPPYEQYF.

The sample holds a few counts of this clonotype. The chain has TRBV6-2 or TRBV6-3 and TRBJ2-3; D uncertain. V gave up 0 bases and J gave up 4 bases, with 8 bases separating them. The length of the CDR3 is 14 residues. Per germline, CDR1 MNHEY and CDR2 SVGEGT. CDR3 sequence: CASSYSRVADTQYF. For the CDR3, the DNA is TGTGCCAGCAGTTACTCGAGAGTGGCAGATACGCAGTATTTT.

This clonotype was counted between two and nine times. The V call is TRBV19, the J call TRBJ2-5, with 12 bases that match TRBD2. CDR3 length equals 14 residues. Trimming at V came to 4 bases and at J to 4 bases, leaving 1 base not matched to a gene. Germline lookup yields CDR1 LNHDA and CDR2 SQIVND (reference sequence). CDR3 DNA: TGTGCCAGTAGTACTAGCGGGGGGGCAGAGACCCAGTACTTC. This encodes CASSTSGGAETQYF.

To note about this clonotype: Without the conserved terminal phenylalanine or tryptophan, this CDR3 likely stems from a read error. The chain uses TRBV9 and TRBJ1-2, with TRBD1 matching over 8 bases. The CDR3 is 15 residues long. V shed 1 base and J 11 bases; nucleotides not matched to a gene: 13. Germline V CDR1 and CDR2: SGDLS, YYNGEE. The CDR3 is CASSVLAGQAGGYTL. As DNA, the CDR3 is TGTGCCAGCAGCGTACTGGCGGGACAGGCGGGTGGTTACACCCTC.

This clonotype was counted at least ten times. This sequence joins TRBV7-8 and TRBJ1-1; D is undetermined. V was cut by 8 bases and J by 0 bases, with 4 bases left in between. Germline assignment: CDR1 SGHVS and CDR2 FQNEAQ. The CDR3 spans 11 residues. The DNA of the CDR3 is TGTGCCAGCGGCATGAACACTGAAGCTTTCTTT. Translating it yields CASGMNTEAFF.

Many counts were recorded for this clonotype. The V gene is TRBV12-3 or TRBV12-4, the J gene TRBJ2-1; no clear D. V was shortened by 1 base and J by 10 bases, with 8 bases between the two germline ends. The CDR3 length is 12 residues. The CDR3 spells CASSLEGYEQFF. The CDR3 DNA reads as TGTGCCAGCAGTTTAGAAGGGTACGAGCAGTTCTTC.

This clonotype was seen ten or more times. This chain links TRBV6-6 with TRBJ2-7, with 7 bases identical to TRBD2. This CDR3 has 15 amino acids. Germline V lookup: CDR1 MNHNY, CDR2 SVGAGI (reference sequence). The junction had 10 bases not matched to a gene; V was cut back by 3 bases and J by 5 bases. The CDR3, as DNA: TGTGCCAGCAGTTATCTAGGACTAGACCTTCACGAGCAGTACTTC. This encodes CASSYLGLDLHEQYF.

The rearrangement joins TRBV6-2 or TRBV6-3 to TRBJ2-1; no clear D gene. The CDR3 length is 12 residues. Deletions cut 2 bases from V and 7 bases from J, with 6 bases between. Germline V CDR1 and CDR2: MNHEY, SVGEGT. The DNA for the CDR3 is TGTGCCAGCAGTTACCTCTTGAATGAGCAGTTCTTC. Translation gives CASSYLLNEQFF.

This clonotype was seen just once. The gene calls are TRBV5-1 and TRBJ2-6; D is uncertain. Trimming shortened V by 5 bases and J by 0 bases, and 18 bases separated the two germline ends. Germline V gene lookup returns CDR1 SGHRS and CDR2 YFSETQ. This CDR3 has 18 residues. DNA of the CDR3: TGCGCCAGCAGTCCCGAGGTGGACGGCAGCTCTGGGGCCAACGTCCTGACTTTC. The encoded protein is CASSPEVDGSSGANVLTF. Full variable domain (remainder filled in from reference TRBV5-1 and TRBJ2-6): KAGVTQTPRYLIKTRGQQVTLSCSPISGHRSVSWYQQTPGQGLQFLFEYFSETQRNKGNFPGRFSGRQFSNSRSEMNVSTLELGDSALYLCASSPEVDGSSGANVLTFGAGSRLTVL.

Of note for this clonotype: Since the CDR3 does not end with the conserved phenylalanine or tryptophan, this likely comes from a read error. The V gene is TRBV7-2, the J gene TRBJ1-4; unclear D gene. CDR3 size: 13 residues. The germline CDR1 and CDR2 sequences are SGHTA and FQGNSA. V gave up 6 bases and J gave up 7 bases, with 12 bases separating them. CDR3 region: CASSFSRTEKLFS. The CDR3 DNA reads TGTGCCAGCAGTTTCTCGAGAACTGAAAAACTGTTTTCT.

This clonotype was observed many times. J is TRBJ2-5 and V is TRBV11-2; TRBD2 matches at 14 bases. The V gene end was trimmed by 3 bases and the J gene end by 3 bases; junction bases not matched to a gene: 0. The CDR3 extends over 15 amino acids. Germline V lookup: CDR1 SGHAT, CDR2 FQNNGV. CDR3 bases: TGTGCCAGCAGCTTGGGACTAGCGGGGGAAGAGACCCAGTACTTC. Protein product: CASSLGLAGEETQYF.

The J gene is TRBJ2-1, the V gene TRBV29-1; D may match TRBD1 or TRBD2 (6 bases each). This CDR3 region has 14 residues. Looked up from germline, CDR1 is SQVTM and CDR2 is ANQGSEA. Trimming left V 7 bases short and J 9 bases short, with 22 bases between. The CDR3 spells CSARGGWEQREQFF. The CDR3 DNA reads TGCAGCGCCCGAGGGGGGTGGGAACAGCGTGAGCAGTTCTTC.

This clonotype was observed many times. This chain connects TRBV20-1 to TRBJ2-5; D not resolved. Trimming took off 5 bases at V and 5 bases at J, with 12 bases between the two ends. The CDR3 sequence is 12 residues long. Germline CDR1 reads DFQATT; CDR2 reads SNEGSKA (reference sequence). The CDR3 here is CSAQFNWETQYF. In DNA form, the CDR3 reads TGCAGTGCTCAGTTTAACTGGGAGACCCAGTACTTC.